The clone carrying this T cell receptor (beta chain) turned up a few times. This entry comes from a study of CD8+ T cells in alopecia areata. Following extraction, RNA underwent reverse transcription to cDNA, which served as the sequencing template. The method was immunoSEQ multiplex PCR; TCRdb's version includes in-frame clones alone and lacks a portion of them. Of around 120,000 clones listed, approximately 60% were seen once; the top ten hold around 5.4%. Treatment denoted: oral pan-JAK inhibitor, 5-10 mg twice daily. This CDR3 comprises 11 residues. The V gene lost 6 bases and the J gene lost 0 bases, with 5 bases spanning the gap. Germline V gene lookup returns CDR1 DFQATT and CDR2 SNEGSKA (reference sequence).

This TCR was recovered from a human donor with alopecia areata. Sequencing was performed on CD4+ T cells sorted from blood, taken at week 4, from a patient treated with tofacitinib. The rearrangement links TRBV20-1 to TRBJ2-5; D is ambiguous. CDR3 coding DNA: TGCAGTGCCACCTACCAAGAGACCCAGTACTTC. It specifies CSATYQETQYF.